This TCR beta chain was recorded in a study of a mutant IDH1 vaccine in newly diagnosed glioma. Background on the study: There were approximately 60% males and around 38% females among treated patients, whose mean age was about 41 years. Findings and limits, study-wide: Immune responses induced by the vaccine were seen in 93.3% of patients, spanning multiple MHC alleles.

The CDR3 has 12 residues. Per germline, CDR1 LNHDA and CDR2 SQIVND (reference sequence). V shed 5 bases and J shed 3 bases, with 8 bases lying between them. The table came from immunoSEQ multiplex PCR; TCRdb's copy has only in-frame clones and leaves some out. The table lists approximately 92,000 clones, around three quarters of them singletons, with around 7.5% in the top ten. Regarding time point: baseline, week 1 (first vaccination visit). The treatment: pre-vaccination baseline after standard-of-care therapy. Turning to this clone: Its antigen is not known.

The chain joins TRBV19 to TRBJ2-7; D ambiguous. This receptor was obtained from a man aged 40-49 years with glioma. Material: PBMCs, obtained from a glioma patient treated with radiotherapy, temozolomide or both. The CDR3 bases are TGTGCCAGTAGTCGGGTGGGCTACGAGCAGTACTTC. This codes for CASSRVGYEQYF.